This T cell receptor beta chain was identified during a study of blood T cells in healthy people across ages. It was with a sample-barcoded 5' primer and a J-beta primer mix that a second PCR of roughly 7 to 12 cycles was run. In TCRdb, the 5' RACE reads were re-called with MiXCR into one record per CDR3 protein. The data hold about 1.5 million distinct CDR3 sequences, with 35% to 45% observed a single time. Study-wide results and limits: The unknown donor CMV status may have confounded expanded clonotype changes.

The donors, aged roughly 6 to 90, were healthy Caucasians from Russia. Germline assignment: CDR1 SGHNT and CDR2 YYREEE (reference sequence). The CDR3 has 15 amino acids. Trimming shortened V by 3 bases and J by 5 bases, and 15 bases separated the two germline ends. For this clonotype: Antigen: not known.

The V call is TRBV5-4, the J call TRBJ2-1; D is perhaps TRBD2 (7 bases). Material for sequencing was blood. This receptor was taken from a woman younger than 35 in good health. CDR3 DNA sequence: TGTGCCAGCAGCTCGGGGGGCTGGGCCCACAATGAGCAGTTCTTC. The encoded protein is CASSSGGWAHNEQFF.